The rows below give T cell receptor beta chains drawn from one sample of a study of blood T cell repertoires in COVID-19. Some clones are missing from TCRdb's copy, which holds only in-frame ones; the method was immunoSEQ multiplex PCR. This repertoire shows 200,000 to 300,000 clones, roughly 80% found once; its top ten account for 7.5%. Sequenced sample: peripheral blood. These receptors were collected from a woman of 80 years or more with COVID-19, enrolled during active disease. The CDR3 runs from the conserved cysteine through the conserved F or W. The D gene is left open where the match is weak. Size is omitted from some rows. Given values are once, few, many or a class for expanded clones.

J	V	D	size	CDR3	DNA
TRBJ2-5	TRBV3-1/TRBV3-2	-	-	CASSQGTIQETQYF	TGTGCCAGCAGCCAAGGGACTATACAAGAGACCCAGTACTTC
TRBJ1-1	TRBV7-9	-	-	CASSPGGGTNTEAFF	TGTGCCAGCAGCCCGGGGGGTGGGACAAACACTGAAGCTTTCTTT
TRBJ1-6	TRBV10-2	-	-	CASSDRAGGNSPLHF	TGCGCCAGCAGTGATCGTGCTGGGGGCAATTCACCCCTCCACTTT
TRBJ2-7	TRBV28	TRBD1	-	CASAGQGFEQYF	TGTGCCAGCGCGGGACAGGGATTCGAGCAGTACTTC
TRBJ1-1	TRBV7-3	-	-	CASRPGYGTEAFF	TGTGCCAGCAGGCCAGGGTATGGCACTGAAGCTTTCTTT
TRBJ2-1	TRBV24-1	TRBD2	-	CATSDSSSGNEQFF	TGTGCCACCAGTGACTCCTCTAGCGGAAATGAGCAGTTCTTC
TRBJ1-2	TRBV6-4	TRBD1	once	CASSAPDRDRGLPYYGYTF	TGTGCCAGCAGTGCTCCCGACCGGGACAGGGGCCTCCCTTACTATGGCTACACCTTC
TRBJ1-5	TRBV6-4	-	once	CASSPDGQNSNQPQHF	TGTGCCAGCAGTCCTGATGGACAGAATAGCAATCAGCCCCAGCATTTT
TRBJ2-7	TRBV3-1/TRBV3-2	-	few	CASSPARGAPYEQYF	TGTGCCAGCAGCCCAGCCCGGGGGGCCCCCTACGAGCAGTACTTC
TRBJ2-2	TRBV11-2	-	-	CASSLVQNTGELFF	TGTGCCAGCAGCTTAGTACAGAACACCGGGGAGCTGTTTTTT
TRBJ1-2	TRBV7-9	-	-	CASSGGRGDGYTF	TGTGCCAGCAGCGGGGGCAGGGGAGATGGCTACACCTTC
TRBJ2-7	TRBV19	-	-	CASSPEGRRAGQYF	TGTGCCAGTAGCCCAGAGGGACGCCGAGCGGGGCAGTACTTC
TRBJ1-5	TRBV6-5	-	-	CASSPAGNQPQHF	TGTGCCAGCAGTCCGGCAGGGAATCAGCCCCAGCATTTT
TRBJ2-2	TRBV20-1	TRBD2	once	CSASFAGGANTGELFF	TGCAGTGCTAGTTTCGCGGGAGGAGCGAACACCGGGGAGCTGTTTTTT
TRBJ1-2	TRBV6-5	-	once	CASRGQWYGYTF	TGTGCCAGCAGGGGGCAGTGGTATGGCTACACCTTC
TRBJ1-2	TRBV18	TRBD1	-	CASSHGDRNYGYTF	TGTGCCAGCTCCCACGGGGACAGGAACTATGGCTACACCTTC
TRBJ2-1	TRBV3-1/TRBV3-2	TRBD2	-	CASSHIAGGPGEQFF	TGTGCCAGCAGCCATATAGCGGGGGGGCCGGGTGAGCAGTTCTTC
TRBJ2-3	TRBV7-3	TRBD1	-	CASSATGTGTSTDTQYF	TGTGCCAGCAGCGCAACCGGGACAGGGACTAGCACAGATACGCAGTATTTT
TRBJ1-2	TRBV5-6	-	-	CASILWLGRGSGYTF	TGTGCCAGCATCCTTTGGCTGGGTAGGGGGAGCGGCTACACCTTC
TRBJ1-6	TRBV19	-	-	CASSIGPPFPLHF	TGTGCCAGTAGTATTGGCCCCCCTTTCCCCCTCCACTTT
TRBJ1-1	TRBV19	-	-	CASSILEGPEAFF	TGTGCCAGTAGTATACTGGAGGGACCTGAAGCTTTCTTT
TRBJ1-1	TRBV3-1/TRBV3-2	-	once	CASRVEANTEAFF	TGTGCCAGCAGAGTAGAGGCCAACACTGAAGCTTTCTTT
TRBJ2-2	TRBV7-9	TRBD2	-	CASSPGWREVTGELFF	TGTGCCAGCAGCCCAGGCTGGCGGGAGGTGACCGGGGAGCTGTTTTTT
TRBJ2-2	TRBV5-1	TRBD2	-	CASSRTSPYTGELFF	TGCGCCAGCAGCCGGACTAGCCCTTACACCGGGGAGCTGTTTTTT
TRBJ2-6	TRBV9	-	-	CASSPHLGAGANVLTF	TGTGCCAGCAGCCCCCATTTAGGGGCTGGGGCCAACGTCCTGACTTTC
TRBJ1-1	TRBV9	-	-	CASSYGTNRGTEAFF	TGTGCCAGCAGCTACGGCACCAACCGGGGGACTGAAGCTTTCTTT
TRBJ1-5	TRBV4-1	-	once	CASSQDSAGLNQPQHF	TGCGCCAGCAGCCAAGATTCTGCGGGCCTGAATCAGCCCCAGCATTTT
TRBJ1-6	TRBV7-9	TRBD1	-	CASSPWTGGNSPLHF	TGTGCCAGCAGCCCGTGGACAGGGGGGAATTCACCCCTCCACTTT
TRBJ1-5	TRBV18	TRBD1	-	CASTMDRGSNQPQHF	TGTGCCAGCACGATGGACAGGGGAAGCAATCAGCCCCAGCATTTT
TRBJ1-1	TRBV12-3/TRBV12-4	-	-	CASSSQGWVAFF	TGTGCCAGCAGTAGCCAGGGTTGGGTAGCTTTCTTT
TRBJ1-6	TRBV11-3	-	few	CASGAPGSGSPLHF	TGTGCCAGCGGCGCCCCAGGGTCGGGTTCACCCCTCCACTTT
TRBJ1-5	TRBV9	-	few	CASSPQVNQPQHF	TGTGCCAGCAGCCCACAGGTTAATCAGCCCCAGCATTTT
TRBJ1-2	TRBV24-1	-	-	CATSDFGGRYTF	TGTGCCACCAGTGATTTCGGCGGCCGTTACACCTTC
TRBJ1-2	TRBV6-5	-	few	CASSYSVLIQYGYTF	TGTGCCAGCAGTTACTCGGTATTAATACAGTATGGCTACACCTTC
TRBJ2-3	TRBV6-5	-	-	CASSRSGTDTQYF	TGTGCCAGCAGCCGGAGTGGGACAGATACGCAGTATTTT
TRBJ1-5	TRBV4-1	TRBD1	few	CASSQERGQGGYSNQPQHF	TGCGCCAGCAGCCAAGAAAGAGGACAGGGGGGTTATAGCAATCAGCCCCAGCATTTT
TRBJ1-5	TRBV10-3	-	few	CAISESADQPQHF	TGTGCCATCAGTGAGTCAGCCGATCAGCCCCAGCATTTT
TRBJ2-1	TRBV11-3	TRBD2	-	CASSLERGRRAYNEQFF	TGTGCCAGCAGCTTAGAACGCGGGAGGCGGGCGTACAATGAGCAGTTCTTC
TRBJ2-1	TRBV11-3	-	-	CASSFNRDNEQFF	TGTGCCAGCAGCTTCAACAGGGACAATGAGCAGTTCTTC
TRBJ2-1	TRBV19	TRBD2	-	CASSPMTSGGRRNEQFF	TGTGCCAGTAGTCCAATGACTAGCGGGGGAAGAAGGAATGAGCAGTTCTTC
TRBJ1-5	TRBV28	-	-	CASNGGMGQPQHF	TGTGCCAGCAATGGGGGGATGGGACAGCCCCAGCATTTT
TRBJ2-7	TRBV7-2	-	-	CASSLQTGPWEQYF	TGTGCCAGCAGTCTACAGACAGGCCCTTGGGAGCAGTACTTC
TRBJ2-3	TRBV20-1	TRBD1	-	CSASFRTGADTQYF	TGCAGTGCTAGTTTTAGGACAGGGGCAGATACGCAGTATTTT
TRBJ1-5	TRBV6-4	TRBD1	-	CASITGSLRDSNQPQHF	TGTGCCAGCATTACAGGCAGCCTCCGGGACAGTAATCAGCCCCAGCATTTT
TRBJ1-6	TRBV5-1	-	-	CASSFSGPQKGSPLHF	TGCGCCAGCAGCTTCTCAGGGCCTCAGAAAGGATCACCCCTCCACTTT
TRBJ1-1	TRBV20-1	-	few	CRGQGGTEAFF	TGCAGGGGCCAGGGAGGGACTGAAGCTTTCTTT
TRBJ1-3	TRBV7-2	-	-	CASSPHRATGNTIYF	TGTGCCAGCAGCCCCCACAGGGCAACCGGAAACACCATATATTTT
TRBJ2-7	TRBV7-2	TRBD2	-	CASSPAGPRAYEQYF	TGTGCCAGCAGCCCAGCGGGACCTCGGGCATACGAGCAGTACTTC
TRBJ2-3	TRBV7-3	TRBD1	-	CASSSGGDTQYF	TGTGCCAGCAGCTCAGGGGGAGATACGCAGTATTTT
TRBJ1-1	TRBV28	TRBD1	once	CASRGQMNTEAFF	TGTGCCAGCAGGGGACAGATGAACACTGAAGCTTTCTTT
TRBJ2-1	TRBV9	-	-	CASSVAVINEQFF	TGTGCCAGCAGCGTAGCGGTTATTAATGAGCAGTTCTTC
TRBJ2-1	TRBV6-2/TRBV6-3	TRBD2	-	CASSYSPGGPFEQFF	TGTGCCAGCAGTTACTCGCCGGGAGGGCCGTTTGAGCAGTTCTTC
TRBJ1-4	TRBV6-2/TRBV6-3	-	-	CASSRQRYEKLFF	TGTGCCAGCAGTCGACAGCGCTATGAAAAACTGTTTTTT
TRBJ2-5	TRBV24-1	-	once	CATSATGSETQYF	TGTGCCACCAGTGCTACAGGGTCAGAGACCCAGTACTTC
TRBJ1-1	TRBV5-1	TRBD1	-	CASSSRGYTEAFF	TGCGCCAGCAGCTCCAGGGGGTACACTGAAGCTTTCTTT
TRBJ2-2	TRBV19	TRBD2	-	CASSPKAGSANTGELFF	TGTGCCAGTAGCCCGAAAGCGGGAAGCGCGAACACCGGGGAGCTGTTTTTT
TRBJ2-7	TRBV6-2/TRBV6-3	TRBD2	-	CASSPPSRGRRYEQYF	TGTGCCAGCAGTCCCCCCTCGCGGGGGAGACGCTACGAGCAGTACTTC
TRBJ1-2	TRBV9	-	few	CASSSPRGANYGYTF	TGTGCCAGCAGCTCCCCCAGGGGAGCCAACTATGGCTACACCTTC